What follows are 22 T cell receptor beta chains derived from one specimen sequenced in a study of blood T cell repertoires in COVID-19. Measured with immunoSEQ multiplex PCR; TCRdb has only the in-frame clones, and not every one. The sample consists of about 90,000 clones, around 88% of them appearing once. Material for sequencing was peripheral blood. Every receptor here comes from an elderly man with active or convalescent COVID-19.

The chain combines TRBV7-2 with TRBJ1-5; a weak D match, TRBD1 (6 bases). The CDR3 is made up of 15 amino acids. V lost 4 bases, J lost 0 bases, and 10 bases lay in between. The germline CDR1 and CDR2 sequences are SGHTA and FQGNSA. DNA of the CDR3: TGTGCCAGCAGCTCGACAGGACCTAGCAATCAGCCCCAGCATTTT. Protein sequence: CASSSTGPSNQPQHF.

The chain joins TRBV25-1 to TRBJ2-3; maybe TRBD1 (5 bases). The CDR3 length is 16 residues. The ends were cut back, 2 bases at V and 6 bases at J, with 18 bases in the middle. CDR1 is MGHDK, CDR2 SYGVNS, per germline. In DNA form, the CDR3 reads TGTGCCAGCAGTGAACCAGGGTTAGGTCGGGCCGATACGCAGTATTTT. Residues: CASSEPGLGRADTQYF.

The rearrangement joins TRBV5-1 to TRBJ1-1, with D perhaps matching TRBD1 (5 bases). The CDR3 is made up of 15 amino acids. Germline CDR1 SGHRS, CDR2 YFSETQ. Trimming took 3 bases from V and 5 from J, leaving 17 bases between them. The DNA of the CDR3 is TGCGCCAGCAGCTCGGGCCCGGGGAGGGGTACTGAAGCTTTCTTT. Its protein is CASSSGPGRGTEAFF.

The chain carries TRBV9 and TRBJ2-2, with TRBD2 matching over 13 bases. This CDR3 has 18 amino acids. V was clipped by 0 bases and J by 4 bases; unmatched bases: 6. Germline-derived CDR1 and CDR2 are SGDLS and YYNGEE. This chain's CDR3 is CASSVEGLAGWGTGELFF. The CDR3 DNA reads TGTGCCAGCAGCGTAGAGGGACTAGCGGGATGGGGCACCGGGGAGCTGTTTTTT.

The V gene is TRBV28, the J gene TRBJ1-4; D unresolved. The CDR3 is made up of 12 amino acids. Between the trimmed V and J ends, which lost 6 bases and 9 bases, there was a span of 11 bases. Germline V lookup: CDR1 MDHEN, CDR2 SYDVKM. In nucleotides, the CDR3 is TGTGCCAGCAGCGGCAGCGGGAAAAAACTGTTTTTT. Protein product: CASSGSGKKLFF.

The chain joins TRBV24-1 to TRBJ2-5; a possible D gene is TRBD1 (7 bases). The CDR3 runs 13 residues. V gave up 10 bases and J gave up 4 bases, with 15 bases separating them. Germline CDR1 and CDR2: KGHDR and SFDVKD. In DNA form, the CDR3 reads TGTGCCACTGCGGAGGGGGCATCAGAGACCCAGTACTTC. Residues: CATAEGASETQYF.

The CDR3: CASRTLASSTDTQYF. As DNA, the CDR3 is TGTGCCAGCAGGACTCTAGCGTCTAGCACAGATACGCAGTATTTT. The chain recombines TRBV6-5 with TRBJ2-3; D may be TRBD2 (6 bases). The V end was cut by 6 bases, the J end by 0 bases, with 13 bases between. The CDR3 is 15 amino acids. Germline V CDR1 and CDR2: MNHEY, SVGAGI.

The J gene is TRBJ1-5, the V gene TRBV16; the match to TRBD1 covers 7 bases. Germline CDR1 reads KGHSY; CDR2 reads FQNENV. CDR3 size: 15 residues. V gave up 0 bases and J gave up 6 bases; unmatched junction bases: 5. CDR3 in amino acids: CASSQSDRNGQPQHF. For the CDR3, the DNA is TGTGCCAGCAGCCAATCGGACAGGAACGGTCAGCCCCAGCATTTT.

This clone turned up a few times. The V call is TRBV7-2, the J call TRBJ2-1; 9 bases are shared with TRBD1. Looked up from germline, CDR1 is SGHTA and CDR2 is FQGNSA. V lost 5 bases to trimming and J lost 9 bases; unmatched junction nucleotides: 11. The CDR3 consists of 15 residues. CDR3 residues: CASSLAGQGGLEQFF. In nucleotides, the CDR3 is TGTGCCAGCAGCCTGGCGGGACAGGGTGGACTTGAGCAGTTCTTC. The full variable domain, in which reference TRBV7-2 and TRBJ2-1 provide the parts outside the CDR3, is GAGVSQSPSNKVTEKGKDVELRCDPISGHTALYWYRQSLGQGLEFLIYFQGNSAPDKSGLPSDRFSAERTGGSVSTLTIQRTQQEDSAVYLCASSLAGQGGLEQFFGPGTRLTVL.

This rearrangement joins TRBV24-1 to TRBJ2-2, with D possibly matching TRBD2 (5 bases). The V gene's germline CDR1 is KGHDR and CDR2 SFDVKD. The ends were cut back, 9 bases at V and 8 bases at J, with 18 bases in the middle. The CDR3 extends over 14 amino acids. CDR3 region: CATANGRAGGELFF. DNA for the CDR3: TGTGCCACCGCTAATGGGAGAGCCGGTGGGGAGCTGTTTTTT.

Here the CDR3 reads CAWRRQGGNSPLHF. CDR3 nucleotides: TGTGCCTGGAGACGACAGGGAGGCAATTCACCCCTCCACTTT. This rearrangement joins TRBV30 to TRBJ1-6; 7 nucleotides match TRBD1. Trimming at V came to 3 bases and at J to 7 bases, leaving 6 bases not matched to a gene. Germline values: CDR1 GTSNPN, CDR2 SVGIG (reference sequence). The CDR3 covers 14 residues.

The chain employs TRBV10-3 and TRBJ2-1; 9 bases are a match to TRBD2. Germline CDR1 is ENHRY and CDR2 is SYGVKD. V was pared by 10 bases and J by 0 bases, with 7 bases of the junction left unmatched. CDR3 length: 15 amino acids. The CDR3 here is CATESTSGSYNEQFF. The CDR3, as DNA: TGTGCCACCGAATCGACTAGCGGCTCCTACAATGAGCAGTTCTTC.

Only one count was recorded for this clone. V gene TRBV10-3 combines with J gene TRBJ2-3; D is possibly TRBD2 (6 bases). Germline lookup yields CDR1 ENHRY and CDR2 SYGVKD. The CDR3 is 15 residues long. V dropped 5 bases and J dropped 0 bases, with 12 bases sitting between them. The CDR3 loop reads CAISFSGGSTDTQYF. The CDR3, as DNA: TGTGCCATCAGTTTTAGCGGAGGGAGCACAGATACGCAGTATTTT.

V usage is TRBV5-5 and J usage is TRBJ2-5, with D perhaps TRBD2 (6 bases). Germline CDR1 and CDR2: SGHKS and YYEKEE (reference sequence). V lost 0 bases, J lost 2 bases, and 14 bases lay in between. This CDR3 comprises 16 residues. CDR3 DNA: TGTGCCAGCAGCTTGGGCATCGCGGGGCGGCAAGAGACCCAGTACTTC. The encoded protein is CASSLGIAGRQETQYF.

The V and J genes are TRBV7-2 and TRBJ1-6; D remains unclear. The CDR3 contains 13 residues. V was cut by 1 base and J by 9 bases, with 7 bases left in between. In germline, CDR1 is SGHTA, CDR2 FQGNSA. This CDR3 reads CASSLVGSSPLHF. The CDR3 nucleotides are TGTGCCAGCAGCTTAGTCGGTAGTTCACCCCTCCACTTT.

The rearrangement joins TRBV19 to TRBJ2-3; 7 bases map to TRBD2. Germline lookup yields CDR1 LNHDA and CDR2 SQIVND (reference sequence). The CDR3 has 19 residues. V gave up 3 bases and J gave up 7 bases; unmatched junction bases: 22. The CDR3 reads CASSMVGALAGATRHTQYF. The CDR3 DNA reads as TGTGCCAGTAGTATGGTCGGGGCGTTGGCGGGAGCGACGCGACATACGCAGTATTTT.

V is TRBV7-2 and J is TRBJ2-7; 16 bases line up with TRBD2. The CDR3 has 18 residues. Germline loops: CDR1 SGHTA, CDR2 FQGNSA. The V segment lost 4 bases and the J segment 7 bases; nucleotides outside the gene matches: 13. CDR3 sequence: CASSSAGTSGRALGEQYF. The CDR3 coding sequence is TGTGCCAGCAGCTCCGCCGGGACTAGCGGGAGGGCCCTGGGGGAGCAGTACTTC.

The chain has TRBV27 and TRBJ1-1, with D possibly TRBD1 on 5 matching bases. CDR1 and CDR2 (germline): MNHEY, SMNVEV (reference sequence). This CDR3 has 18 amino acids. Deletions cut 3 bases from V and 4 bases from J, with 24 bases between. CDR3 residues: CASSFRQSFDRLGTEAFF. For the CDR3, the DNA is TGTGCCAGCAGTTTTAGACAGAGTTTTGATCGGTTGGGCACTGAAGCTTTCTTT.

The chain joins TRBV5-1 to TRBJ1-4, with 9 bases fitting TRBD1. The trim removed 4 bases at V and 8 bases at J, leaving 6 bases unmatched. Germline V CDR1 and CDR2: SGHRS, YFSETQ. The CDR3 totals 14 residues. The CDR3 DNA follows: TGCGCCAGCAGCGTGGGACAGGGCCGAGAAAAACTGTTTTTT. Its translation is CASSVGQGREKLFF.

The V and J genes are TRBV9 and TRBJ2-3; 7 bases map to TRBD1. Germline CDR1 SGDLS, CDR2 YYNGEE. J lost 2 bases, V lost 2 bases, and 2 bases had no gene match. The length of the CDR3 is 14 residues. CDR3 protein: CASSVGQYTDTQYF. CDR3 DNA: TGTGCCAGCAGCGTGGGACAGTACACAGATACGCAGTATTTT.

The V call is TRBV2, the J call TRBJ2-7; TRBD2 matches 8 bases. The germline V gene has CDR1 SNHLY and CDR2 FYNNEI. V was pared by 0 bases and J by 3 bases, with 4 bases of the junction left unmatched. The CDR3 consists of 15 residues. The chain's CDR3 is CASSEALADYYEQYF. The CDR3 DNA reads TGTGCCAGCAGTGAAGCACTAGCGGATTACTACGAGCAGTACTTC.

This chain joins TRBV2 and TRBJ1-2, with 8 bases aligning to TRBD1. Unmatched junction bases numbered 5, after V lost 6 bases and J lost 5 bases. This CDR3 comprises 13 residues. Germline V gene data show CDR1 as SNHLY and CDR2 as FYNNEI. CDR3 in DNA: TGTGCCAGCAGCGGACAGGGAGTGTATGGCTACACCTTC. This translates into CASSGQGVYGYTF.